This T cell receptor beta chain is drawn from a study of shared T cell receptors in the human thymus listed by TCRdb under 2021. Concerning the study at large: The study examined how self-reactive, shared T-cell receptor alpha chains are generated in the human thymus.

Library generation was performed with the immunoSEQ multiplex PCR assay. Here the immuneACCESS table is served through TCRdb, limited to in-frame sequences with V and J called. Missing clones are a known gap in these copies; in checked studies unresolved V genes cover under half, and the rest lacks a known reason. The sample table shows roughly 500,000 clones, and around 78% are seen once. The ten largest clones capture more than 0.01% of the sample. To note about this clone: Its target antigen remains unknown. No base-level quality is on record; no much larger clone is a single base apart.

Separately, the same data were catalogued under a study of human thymus T cells. The second study's authors report: Donors were immunologically healthy infants undergoing open corrective cardiac surgery for congenital heart defects in Finland. The thymus tissue came from surgical resects taken out during corrective cardiac surgery. Biased V and J gene segment usage appeared to be present in both thymic and peripheral blood repertoires. According to the related research, thymic TCR repertoires were highly overlapping among unrelated individuals. The study described the TCR alpha and beta repertoires in under ten infant thymus samples and a handful of matching peripheral blood samples. Donor ages ranging from about 7 to 250 days were recorded, and five to seven male and a couple of female infants were included in the cohort. Thymocytes were released mechanically from tissue and stored at -70 °C as pellets of 10-30 million cells. A QIAsymphony instrument was used to extract genomic DNA from frozen cell pellets. Using the immunoSEQ multiplex PCR assay, the TCRB and TCRAD loci were amplified from a standardized quantity of quality-controlled genomic DNA. The amplicons covered the V(D)J region and were long enough to include the CDR3 and to identify the V and J genes. The commercial immunoSEQ service was used to sequence amplicons on an Illumina platform. Primer bias and sequencing errors were corrected using previously described methods, and TCRAD and TCRB definitions followed the IMGT database. Analysis of the repertoires was done with immunoSEQ Analyzer 3.0 and VDJTools and included basic statistics, V/J segment usage, diversity estimates, rarefaction and pairwise overlap. Diversity was estimated using the Chao1, ChaoE, Efron-Thisted, Shannon and inverse Simpson indices, and was also estimated on datasets down-sampled to the size of the smallest sample. Repertoire overlap was assessed by strict matching of CDR3 nucleotide sequence, V gene and J gene, and clustering was done by Jaccard-based multidimensional scaling. On average, thymus samples yielded about 810,000 unique TCRB clonotypes, whereas blood samples yielded about 80,000.

The sample taken for sequencing was thymocytes. This clonotype originated in a boy under two years old with a congenital heart defect. Donor details come from another sample of the same person, matched by shared clones.

The CDR3 in this case is CASSPERDRLNYGYTF. The DNA sequence is as follows: TGTGCCAGCAGCCCAGAACGGGACAGACTTAACTATGGCTACACCTTC. Recombination linked TRBV5-6 to TRBJ1-2, and 7 junctional nucleotides match TRBD1. Reading from cysteine to phenylalanine, the CDR3 counts 16 amino acids. Left in the record is the CDR3 DNA by itself, 48 bases read in frame from the first base. The germline V gene encodes CDR1 SGHDT and CDR2 YYEEEE. Germline trimming amounts to 4 bases on V and 1 base on J, with 10 as the count of junction bases outside the gene matches.